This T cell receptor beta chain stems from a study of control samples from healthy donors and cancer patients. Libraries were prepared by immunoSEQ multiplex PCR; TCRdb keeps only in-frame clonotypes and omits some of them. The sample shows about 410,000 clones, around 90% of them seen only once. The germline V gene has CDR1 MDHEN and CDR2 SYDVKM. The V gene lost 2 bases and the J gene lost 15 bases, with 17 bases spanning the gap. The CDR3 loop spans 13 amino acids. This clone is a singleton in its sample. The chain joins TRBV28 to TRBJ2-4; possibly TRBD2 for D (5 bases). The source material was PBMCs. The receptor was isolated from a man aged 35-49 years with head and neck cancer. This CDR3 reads CASSLPSGAFPYF. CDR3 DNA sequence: TGTGCCAGCAGTTTACCAAGCGGTGCGTTCCCGTACTTC.